The 22 T cell receptor beta chains below were found in one sample sequenced in a study of PD-L1 blockade in urothelial cancer. Sequencing was performed with immunoSEQ multiplex PCR; in TCRdb, only in-frame clones are kept and a portion is missing. The profile covers approximately 100,000 clones, with around 85% appearing a single time and 2% to 2.5% taken by the ten largest. The material sequenced was PBMCs, taken around atezolizumab (anti-PD-L1) treatment. The receptors come from a man aged 45-65 years with urothelial cancer.

This clone was observed once. The gene calls are TRBV18 and TRBJ2-7; a possible D gene is TRBD1 (6 bases). V lost 3 bases, J lost 3 bases, and 15 bases lay in between. The CDR3 spans 15 residues. Germline values: CDR1 KGHSH, CDR2 LQKENI. CDR3 nucleotide sequence: TGTGCCAGCTCACCGGAACAGGGAAAACACTACGAGCAGTACTTC. Its protein product is CASSPEQGKHYEQYF.

This clone was picked up one time. The chain employs TRBV19 and TRBJ2-7; possible D gene TRBD2, 7 bases. CDR1 and CDR2 from the germline V gene are LNHDA and SQIVND (reference sequence). Trimming took off 5 bases at V and 2 bases at J, with 16 bases between the two ends. The CDR3 length is 15 residues. The CDR3 region is CASSGRGGLTYEQYF. The CDR3 DNA reads as TGTGCCAGTAGTGGAAGGGGGGGGCTAACCTACGAGCAGTACTTC.

This clone was counted only a few times. This sequence joins TRBV9 and TRBJ1-1, with unresolved D. Trimming took off 4 bases at V and 5 bases at J, with 12 bases between the two ends. The CDR3 extends over 13 amino acids. CDR1 and CDR2 from the germline V gene are SGDLS and YYNGEE. CDR3 in DNA: TGTGCCAGCAGCTTCGGGAGCGAGACTGAAGCTTTCTTT. As protein: CASSFGSETEAFF.

V gene TRBV5-1 combines with J gene TRBJ2-5; TRBD1 might be the D (5 bases). This CDR3 comprises 15 residues. Trimming took off 0 bases at V and 2 bases at J, with 11 bases between the two ends. Germline CDR1 is SGHRS and CDR2 is YFSETQ. CDR3 protein: CASSLVAGPQETQYF. CDR3 DNA: TGCGCCAGCAGCTTGGTGGCAGGGCCTCAAGAGACCCAGTACTTC.

This chain joins TRBV5-1 and TRBJ2-3; TRBD1 might be the D (7 bases). V lost 4 bases to trimming and J lost 0 bases, with 18 bases between them. The CDR3 has 17 residues. The germline V gene has CDR1 SGHRS and CDR2 YFSETQ. CDR3 coding DNA: TGCGCCAGCAGCCACCAGGGGGGCGGCTCTAGCACAGATACGCAGTATTTT. As protein: CASSHQGGGSSTDTQYF. The entire variable domain, with the rest obtained from reference TRBV5-1 and TRBJ2-3, is as follows: KAGVTQTPRYLIKTRGQQVTLSCSPISGHRSVSWYQQTPGQGLQFLFEYFSETQRNKGNFPGRFSGRQFSNSRSEMNVSTLELGDSALYLCASSHQGGGSSTDTQYFGPGTRLTVL.

V and J are TRBV11-2 and TRBJ2-1; D is unclear. Germline CDR1 is SGHAT and CDR2 is FQNNGV. V gave up 0 bases and J gave up 1 base, with 4 bases separating them. This CDR3 comprises 14 residues. The CDR3 here is CASSLELSYNEQFF. In DNA form, the CDR3 reads TGTGCCAGCAGCTTAGAACTTTCCTACAATGAGCAGTTCTTC.

This clone was observed once. The CDR3 coding sequence is TGTGCCAGCCTCCGGACGGGAGGGCCCAACAATGAGCAGTTCTTC. It translates to CASLRTGGPNNEQFF. The V call is TRBV7-9, the J call TRBJ2-1, with TRBD2 matching 8 bases. The CDR3 runs to 15 residues. Per germline, CDR1 SEHNR and CDR2 FQNEAQ (reference sequence). The trim removed 8 bases at V and 5 bases at J, leaving 11 bases unmatched.

The chain couples TRBV7-2 to TRBJ1-1; TRBD1 matches 7 bases. After removal of 7 bases from V and 4 bases from J, the junction contained 9 bases not matched to a gene. Germline values: CDR1 SGHTA, CDR2 FQGNSA. This CDR3 region has 14 residues. DNA for the CDR3: TGTGCCAGCATTCGTACGACAGGGAGCACTGAAGCTTTCTTT. Translation: CASIRTTGSTEAFF.

The chain has TRBV18 and TRBJ2-3; no clear D gene. Trimming removed 4 bases at V and 0 bases at J, with 5 bases between. The CDR3 is 13 residues long. The germline V gene has CDR1 KGHSH and CDR2 LQKENI. DNA of the CDR3: TGTGCCAGCTCACGGGCTAGCACAGATACGCAGTATTTT. Its translation is CASSRASTDTQYF.

This chain joins TRBV7-2 and TRBJ1-3, with D possibly matching TRBD1 (6 bases). CDR3 size: 15 residues. Trimming pared 5 bases from V and 7 bases from J, leaving 18 bases between. Germline CDR1 SGHTA, CDR2 FQGNSA. CDR3 in DNA: TGTGCCAGCAGCCATAATGACAGGTTGGGGAACACCATATATTTT. Protein sequence: CASSHNDRLGNTIYF.

The rearrangement uses TRBV30 and TRBJ1-1; D perhaps matches TRBD1 (6 bases). The germline CDR1 and CDR2 sequences are GTSNPN and SVGIG (reference sequence). V was pared by 4 bases and J by 2 bases, with 23 bases between. The CDR3 contains 17 residues. The CDR3 loop reads CAWIPSLTGIVNTEAFF. The CDR3 DNA is TGTGCCTGGATCCCATCGTTGACAGGCATCGTAAACACTGAAGCTTTCTTT.

The gene calls are TRBV29-1 and TRBJ1-2; TRBD1 is a possible D gene (5 bases). The CDR3 spans 14 residues. The V gene's germline CDR1 is SQVTM and CDR2 ANQGSEA. The germline V and J ends were trimmed by 1 base and 7 bases, with 16 bases remaining between them. The CDR3 here is CSVEVVAGRAGYTF. CDR3 nucleotide sequence: TGCAGCGTTGAAGTAGTCGCGGGGCGGGCTGGCTACACCTTC. The entire variable domain, with the rest obtained from reference TRBV29-1 and TRBJ1-2, is as follows: SAVISQKPSRDICQRGTSLTIQCQVDSQVTMMFWYRQQPGQSLTLIATANQGSEATYESGFVIDKFPISRPNLTFSTLTVSNMSPEDSSIYLCSVEVVAGRAGYTFGSGTRLTVV.

The genes are TRBV7-9 and TRBJ1-4; D gene ambiguous. The CDR3 runs to 13 residues. Germline V gene sequence: CDR1 SEHNR, CDR2 FQNEAQ (reference sequence). Trimming shortened V by 0 bases and J by 8 bases, and 7 bases separated the two germline ends. CDR3 loop: CASSLAREEKLFF. In nucleotides, the CDR3 is TGTGCCAGCAGCTTAGCGCGTGAAGAAAAACTGTTTTTT. Based on the CDR3 plus reference TRBV7-9 and TRBJ1-4, the full variable domain is DTGVSQNPRHKITKRGQNVTFRCDPISEHNRLYWYRQTLGQGPEFLTYFQNEAQLEKSRLLSDRFSAERPKGSFSTLEIQRTEQGDSAMYLCASSLAREEKLFFGSGTQLSVL.

The chain carries TRBV11-2 and TRBJ2-2; 9 bases are shared with TRBD1. Per germline, CDR1 SGHAT and CDR2 FQNNGV. V trimming: 6 bases; J trimming: 6 bases; junction bases outside the gene matches: 5. CDR3 size: 14 residues. This CDR3 reads CASRPDRGSGELFF. As DNA, the CDR3 is TGTGCCAGCAGGCCGGACAGGGGTTCCGGGGAGCTGTTTTTT.

The chain combines TRBV7-2 with TRBJ2-7, with a tentative D call TRBD2 (6 bases). CDR3 length equals 13 residues. The V gene lost 4 bases and the J gene lost 6 bases, with 13 bases spanning the gap. Germline CDR1 and CDR2: SGHTA and FQGNSA. The CDR3, as DNA: TGTGCCAGCAGCTCAGCCGGGAGCCTCGAGCAGTACTTC. Translation gives CASSSAGSLEQYF.

J is TRBJ2-2 and V is TRBV6-1, with a weak D call TRBD2 (5 bases). CDR3 length: 16 residues. Germline V lookup: CDR1 MNHNS, CDR2 SASEGT. V was pared by 6 bases and J by 2 bases, with 16 bases between. Here the CDR3 reads CASSESGVLNTGELFF. DNA of the CDR3: TGTGCCAGCAGCGAATCCGGGGTCCTAAACACCGGGGAGCTGTTTTTT.

Written as DNA, the CDR3 is TGTGCCAGCAGCGTAACAATTAGCGGGAGTGTGGCAGATACGCAGTATTTT. It encodes CASSVTISGSVADTQYF. The chain uses TRBV9 and TRBJ2-3; 9 bases are a match to TRBD2. The CDR3 extends over 17 amino acids. Germline assignment: CDR1 SGDLS and CDR2 YYNGEE. The trim removed 1 base at V and 4 bases at J, leaving 10 bases unmatched.

Concerning this clone: Other DNA sequences of this sample code for an identical CDR3. The chain carries TRBV6-1 and TRBJ1-5, with a tentative D call TRBD1 (5 bases). CDR1 and CDR2 from the germline V gene are MNHNS and SASEGT. The V and J ends lost 3 bases and 7 bases respectively, with 10 bases between them. CDR3 size: 13 residues. CDR3 sequence (DNA): TGTGCCAGCAGTGATCAGGGATCGCAGCCCCAGCATTTT. Translation: CASSDQGSQPQHF.

The J gene is TRBJ2-5, the V gene TRBV4-2; 7 bases are a match to TRBD2. CDR3 length: 15 amino acids. Looked up from germline, CDR1 is LGHNA and CDR2 is YNFKEQ. Losses at the gene ends were 1 base for V and 5 bases for J; bases not matched to a gene: 7. This CDR3 reads CASSQAAGVGETQYF. The CDR3 nucleotides read TGTGCCAGCAGCCAAGCGGCGGGAGTTGGGGAGACCCAGTACTTC.

V usage is TRBV30 and J usage is TRBJ1-3, with no clear D. The CDR3 spans 10 residues. V was shortened by 8 bases and J by 5 bases, with 7 bases between the two germline ends. Germline V gene data show CDR1 as GTSNPN and CDR2 as SVGIG (reference sequence). The CDR3 nucleotides are TGTGCCGGAGTGAGAAACACCATATATTTT. This gives the protein CAGVRNTIYF.

This clone showed up just once. The chain uses TRBV28 and TRBJ1-3, with D maybe TRBD1 (6 bases). The CDR3 has 15 residues. Germline CDR1 reads MDHEN; CDR2 reads SYDVKM. The V and J ends lost 8 bases and 0 bases respectively, with 14 bases between them. The CDR3 region is CASWGGQYSGNTIYF. CDR3 nucleotide sequence: TGTGCCAGCTGGGGGGGGCAATACTCTGGAAACACCATATATTTT.

The V gene is TRBV28, the J gene TRBJ2-7; 9 bases agree with TRBD1. This CDR3 contains 12 residues. The ends lost 8 bases at V and 6 bases at J; junction bases unmatched: 5. CDR1 is MDHEN and CDR2 is SYDVKM in the germline V gene. CDR3 coding DNA: TGTGCCAGCGGACAGGGGTCGGGCGAGCAGTACTTC. Encoded protein: CASGQGSGEQYF. The full variable domain, completed using reference TRBV28 and TRBJ2-7, is DVKVTQSSRYLVKRTGEKVFLECVQDMDHENMFWYRQDPGLGLRLIYFSYDVKMKEKGDIPEGYSVSREKKERFSLILESASTNQTSMYLCASGQGSGEQYFGPGTRLTVT.